This T cell receptor (beta chain) was recovered during a study of T-cell memory formation after mild COVID-19. V was pared by 3 bases and J by 0 bases, with 3 bases between. The CDR3 spans 14 residues. MiXCR was run by TCRdb on the 5' RACE reads, yielding one entry per CDR3 protein. The sample lists about 180,000 distinct CDR3 sequences, approximately 17% occurring once. This clonotype has ten or more counts. This clonotype was obtained from a man between 18 and 35 years old who had mild COVID-19 (a few samples of this study predate the infection). Cell type and time point are not known. What was sequenced was PBMCs or a T cell subset sorted from them (not recorded which). J is TRBJ2-6 and V is TRBV12-3 or TRBV12-4, with D unclear. The CDR3 region has the DNA TGTGCCAGCAGTTTTAGCTCTGGGGCCAACGTCCTGACTTTC. This codes for CASSFSSGANVLTF.